This T cell receptor beta chain stems from a study of T-cell memory formation after mild COVID-19. Study-level findings and limits: Mainly CM and EM harbored the contracting CD4+ clones; mainly EMRA harbored the CD8+ ones.

V lost 2 bases and J lost 6, with 17 bases in between. This CDR3 has 15 residues. The germline V gene encodes CDR1 MGHRA and CDR2 YSYEKL. This clonotype has a handful of counts. Its cognate antigen is unknown. TCRdb fed the 5' RACE reads into MiXCR, producing one record per CDR3 protein. Here the sample spans fewer than 350,000 distinct CDR3 sequences, 15% being singletons. The receptor's source is a man between 18 and 35 years old who had mild COVID-19 (a few samples of this study predate the infection). Cell type and time point are not known. J is TRBJ2-7 and V is TRBV4-1, with a weak D call TRBD1 (6 bases). Sample: PBMCs or a T cell subset sorted from them (not recorded which). The CDR3 here is CASSQRTALGCEQYF. The CDR3 nucleotides are TGCGCCAGCAGCCAACGGACAGCCTTAGGCTGCGAGCAGTACTTC.